The 24 T cell receptor beta chains in this list originate from one sample, sequenced in a study of shared clonotypes between healthy human individuals. TCRdb's table, derived via immunoSEQ multiplex PCR, lists solely in-frame clones and lacks some. The sample lists some 660,000 clones, around four fifths occurring once. What was sequenced was memory CD4+ T cells sorted from blood. Subset noted: CD45RA-negative fraction. These receptors all stem from a woman aged 25 to 39 in good health.

The CDR3 loop reads CASSLTRGETEAFF. The CDR3 nucleotides are TGTGCCAGCAGTTTAACCAGGGGGGAAACTGAAGCTTTCTTT. The chain carries TRBV27 and TRBJ1-1; 7 bases match TRBD1. CDR3 size: 14 residues. Trimming took 2 bases from V and 5 from J; bases not matched to a gene: 5. CDR1 and CDR2 from the germline V gene are MNHEY and SMNVEV (reference sequence).

This chain uses TRBV7-3 with TRBJ2-1; TRBD1 aligns across 8 bases. V gave up 4 bases and J gave up 4 bases; unmatched junction bases: 9. CDR3 length: 16 amino acids. CDR1 SGHTA and CDR2 FQGTGA come from the germline V gene. The CDR3 loop reads CASSSMGQAIYNEQFF. The DNA for the CDR3 is TGTGCCAGCAGCTCGATGGGACAGGCCATTTACAATGAGCAGTTCTTC.

This clone has a single count. V usage is TRBV7-6 and J usage is TRBJ2-7; 14 positions match TRBD2. V lost 7 bases to trimming and J lost 3 bases; unmatched junction nucleotides: 17. Looked up from germline, CDR1 is SGHVS and CDR2 is FNYEAQ. There are 19 residues in the CDR3. CDR3 residues: CASTNWVGTSGRRSYEQYF. Written as DNA, the CDR3 is TGTGCCAGCACCAACTGGGTGGGGACTAGCGGGAGAAGGAGCTACGAGCAGTACTTC.

This chain joins TRBV19 and TRBJ1-1; possibly TRBD1 for D (6 bases). Trimming cost V 0 bases and J 1 base, with 9 bases left between them. CDR1 and CDR2 from the germline V gene are LNHDA and SQIVND (reference sequence). CDR3 length: 15 residues. DNA of the CDR3: TGTGCCAGTAGTATAGATAGGGGGGAGAACACTGAAGCTTTCTTT. This translates into CASSIDRGENTEAFF.

The chain joins TRBV28 to TRBJ2-7; 8 positions match TRBD1. Trimming cost V 6 bases and J 3 bases; bases outside gene matches: 10. This CDR3 comprises 15 residues. Germline V lookup: CDR1 MDHEN, CDR2 SYDVKM. The DNA of the CDR3 is TGTGCCAGCAGGCTCCAGGGGGCCGCGTTCTACGAGCAGTACTTC. Residues: CASRLQGAAFYEQYF.

The J gene is TRBJ1-6, the V gene TRBV15; D possibly corresponds to TRBD1 (5 bases). In germline, CDR1 is LNHNV, CDR2 YYDKDF (reference sequence). The CDR3 runs to 13 residues. Trimming removed 8 bases at V and 8 bases at J, with 13 bases between. The CDR3 protein is CATSGTRDSPLHF. In DNA, the CDR3 is TGTGCCACCTCCGGGACGAGAGATTCACCCCTCCACTTT.

The chain carries TRBV7-9 and TRBJ2-7, with D maybe TRBD2 (5 bases). V lost 11 bases, J lost 9 bases, and 26 bases lay in between. This CDR3 is built from 14 residues. The germline gives CDR1 SEHNR, CDR2 FQNEAQ (reference sequence). The CDR3 sequence: CAYSRGAESSGQYF. CDR3 in DNA: TGTGCCTATTCCCGGGGAGCAGAATCCAGCGGGCAGTACTTC.

This clone was picked up a small number of times. This chain joins TRBV10-1 and TRBJ2-3, with 14 bases lining up with TRBD2. The germline V gene encodes CDR1 WNHNN and CDR2 SYGVQD (reference sequence). The CDR3 is 16 amino acids. The ends lost 3 bases at V and 8 bases at J; junction bases unmatched: 7. The CDR3 loop reads CASSDPGLAGGVTQYF. CDR3 in DNA: TGCGCCAGCAGTGACCCCGGACTAGCGGGAGGTGTTACGCAGTATTTT.

A few counts support this clone. The chain carries TRBV2 and TRBJ1-3; D call uncertain. Germline CDR1 is SNHLY and CDR2 is FYNNEI. This CDR3 region has 13 residues. Deletions cut 8 bases from V and 0 bases from J, with 8 bases between. The CDR3 bases are TGTGCCAGCGAGGGCTACTCTGGAAACACCATATATTTT. Its protein is CASEGYSGNTIYF.

The chain has TRBV6-5 and TRBJ2-7; D is undetermined. Germline CDR1 reads MNHEY; CDR2 reads SVGAGI. The CDR3 spans 14 residues. Trimming removed 4 bases from V and 3 bases from J, with 13 bases in between. CDR3 loop: CASSSPFGGYEQYF. DNA of the CDR3: TGTGCCAGCAGTTCCCCGTTCGGTGGCTACGAGCAGTACTTC.

The V call is TRBV28, the J call TRBJ2-7, with D tentatively TRBD2 (6 bases). From germline, CDR1 is MDHEN and CDR2 SYDVKM. Trimming left V 1 base short and J 2 bases short, with 9 bases between. The CDR3 covers 14 residues. The CDR3 DNA is TGTGCCAGCAGTTTATTGGGGGGTACCTACGAGCAGTACTTC. Residues: CASSLLGGTYEQYF.

Comments on this clone: Additional DNA sequences in this sample encode the identical CDR3. The chain is built from TRBV4-1 and TRBJ1-4, with D perhaps TRBD1 (6 bases). CDR1 is MGHRA and CDR2 is YSYEKL in the germline V gene. The CDR3 extends over 15 amino acids. Trimming cost V 0 bases and J 2 bases, with 7 bases left between them. CDR3 in DNA: TGCGCCAGCAGCCAAGATCAGGGGACTAATGAAAAACTGTTTTTT. Translated: CASSQDQGTNEKLFF.

The V and J genes are TRBV4-1 and TRBJ2-7, with D perhaps matching TRBD2 (6 bases). The germline V gene has CDR1 MGHRA and CDR2 YSYEKL. CDR3 length: 16 amino acids. V was pared by 5 bases and J by 2 bases, with 19 bases between. The CDR3 coding sequence is TGCGCCAGCAGCTTAATGGCCGGGAGTCTCGCCTACGAGCAGTACTTC. Amino acid sequence: CASSLMAGSLAYEQYF.

The chain recombines TRBV2 with TRBJ2-5; 7 positions match TRBD2. The CDR3 runs 17 residues. The germline V gene encodes CDR1 SNHLY and CDR2 FYNNEI. Germline trimming cut 3 bases from V and 7 bases from J; bases unmatched to any gene: 17. The CDR3 DNA reads as TGTGCCAGCAGTGACGGACTAGGACCCGCGACCCGTCGGACCCAGTACTTC. This encodes CASSDGLGPATRRTQYF.

The chain couples TRBV28 to TRBJ2-7, with no clear D. The CDR3 runs to 12 residues. Germline V gene sequence: CDR1 MDHEN, CDR2 SYDVKM. Deletions cut 4 bases from V and 9 bases from J, with 13 bases between. The CDR3 here is CASSSGIWGQYF. In DNA, the CDR3 is TGTGCCAGCAGTTCAGGTATCTGGGGGCAGTACTTC. Supplemented by reference TRBV28 and TRBJ2-7, the full variable domain reads DVKVTQSSRYLVKRTGEKVFLECVQDMDHENMFWYRQDPGLGLRLIYFSYDVKMKEKGDIPEGYSVSREKKERFSLILESASTNQTSMYLCASSSGIWGQYFGPGTRLTVT.

This clone was recorded once. The rearrangement joins TRBV28 to TRBJ1-1, with D possibly being TRBD1 (6 bases). The germline V and J ends were trimmed by 4 bases and 3 bases, with 15 bases remaining between them. The CDR3 is 15 amino acids. Germline lookup yields CDR1 MDHEN and CDR2 SYDVKM. CDR3 sequence: CASSSSGVRDTEAFF. The DNA for the CDR3 is TGTGCCAGCAGTTCATCAGGGGTGAGAGACACTGAAGCTTTCTTT.

This clone was seen more than once but under ten times. The chain joins TRBV6-1 to TRBJ2-3; D gene unclear. Germline CDR1 is MNHNS and CDR2 is SASEGT. This CDR3 is 11 amino acids long. V dropped 6 bases and J dropped 7 bases, with 8 bases sitting between them. The CDR3 DNA follows: TGTGCCAGCAGCCAAGGAAATACGCAGTATTTT. Translation gives CASSQGNTQYF.

The gene calls are TRBV29-1 and TRBJ1-5; perhaps TRBD1 as D (6 bases). CDR1 is SQVTM and CDR2 is ANQGSEA in the germline V gene. Trimming took off 7 bases at V and 4 bases at J, with 11 bases between the two ends. The CDR3 sequence is 12 residues long. The DNA of the CDR3 is TGCAGCGCCGCAACAGGGAATCAGCCCCAGCATTTT. As protein: CSAATGNQPQHF.

This clone was observed a few times. V usage is TRBV2 and J usage is TRBJ1-2, with D perhaps TRBD1 (6 bases). The germline gives CDR1 SNHLY, CDR2 FYNNEI. V was shortened by 7 bases and J by 1 base, with 16 bases between the two germline ends. The CDR3 has 15 residues. CDR3 sequence reads: CASTFGQGINYGYTF. CDR3 in DNA: TGTGCCAGCACCTTCGGCCAGGGGATTAACTATGGCTACACCTTC.

Note on this clone: Other DNA sequences within the sample encode an identical CDR3. The chain employs TRBV2 and TRBJ2-7; tentative D call: TRBD1 (6 bases). The CDR3 spans 13 residues. Germline values: CDR1 SNHLY, CDR2 FYNNEI. V lost 6 bases, J lost 5 bases, and 14 bases lay in between. The CDR3 loop is CASSVTGSHEQYF. CDR3 nucleotide sequence: TGTGCCAGCAGCGTGACAGGTTCCCACGAGCAGTACTTC.

A few counts support this clone. The chain combines TRBV5-4 with TRBJ2-3, with 9 bases lining up with TRBD2. Trimming removed 0 bases from V and 5 bases from J; junction bases left unmatched: 10. Looked up from germline, CDR1 is SGHNT and CDR2 is YYREEE (reference sequence). The CDR3 extends over 17 amino acids. This CDR3 is CASSLEPSGISVDTQYF. For the CDR3, the DNA is TGTGCCAGCAGCTTGGAGCCTAGCGGGATCAGTGTAGATACGCAGTATTTT. The full variable domain, completed using reference TRBV5-4 and TRBJ2-3, is ETGVTQSPTHLIKTRGQQVTLRCSSQSGHNTVSWYQQALGQGPQFIFQYYREEENGRGNFPPRFSGLQFPNYSSELNVNALELDDSALYLCASSLEPSGISVDTQYFGPGTRLTVL.

This chain uses TRBV5-8 with TRBJ1-4; D unresolved. The ends were cut back, 4 bases at V and 6 bases at J, with 4 bases in the middle. This CDR3 region has 11 residues. The germline V gene has CDR1 SGHTS and CDR2 YDEGEE. The chain's CDR3 is CASSGYEKLFF. In nucleotides, the CDR3 is TGTGCCAGCAGCGGGTATGAAAAACTGTTTTTT.

The chain uses TRBV5-1 and TRBJ2-1, with 9 bases that match TRBD2. After removal of 3 bases from V and 6 bases from J, the junction contained 7 bases not matched to a gene. Germline loops: CDR1 SGHRS, CDR2 YFSETQ. The CDR3 is 15 amino acids. This CDR3 reads CASSSLAGIINEQFF. In nucleotides, the CDR3 is TGCGCCAGCAGCTCACTAGCGGGCATAATCAATGAGCAGTTCTTC.

This clone was observed a handful of times. The chain recombines TRBV11-2 with TRBJ1-5; D gene unclear. Germline V CDR1 and CDR2: SGHAT, FQNNGV. This CDR3 comprises 8 residues. Trimming removed 7 bases at V and 10 bases at J, with 2 bases between. The CDR3: CASNPQHF. CDR3 bases: TGTGCCAGCAATCCCCAGCATTTT.